This TCR beta chain appears in the sequencing data of a study of T cells after somatic rescue of genetic block. Assay used: immunoSEQ multiplex PCR; TCRdb lists only in-frame clones, some missing. The table records 68,000 or so clones, roughly 92% of them present only once. Unmatched junction bases numbered 6, after V lost 3 bases and J lost 2 bases. Per the germline V gene, CDR1 is LNHDA and CDR2 is SQIVND (reference sequence). The CDR3 sequence is 15 residues long. This sequence was found in a man aged 35 to 55. Sequencing was performed on peripheral blood mononuclear cells (PBMCs). V gene TRBV19 combines with J gene TRBJ2-7; 8 bases agree with TRBD2. CDR3 DNA: TGTGCCAGTAGTATTCGTAGCGGGGAAGCCTACGAGCAGTACTTC. This sequence encodes CASSIRSGEAYEQYF.